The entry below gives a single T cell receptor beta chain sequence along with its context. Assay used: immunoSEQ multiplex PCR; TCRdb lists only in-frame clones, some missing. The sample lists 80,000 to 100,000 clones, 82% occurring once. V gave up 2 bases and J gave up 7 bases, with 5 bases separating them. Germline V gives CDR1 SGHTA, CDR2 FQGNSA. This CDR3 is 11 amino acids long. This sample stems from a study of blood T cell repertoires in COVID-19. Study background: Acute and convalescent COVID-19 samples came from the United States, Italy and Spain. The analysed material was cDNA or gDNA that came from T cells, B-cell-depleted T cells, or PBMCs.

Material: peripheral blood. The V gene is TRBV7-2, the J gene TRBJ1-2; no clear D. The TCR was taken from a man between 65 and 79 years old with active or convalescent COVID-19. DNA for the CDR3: TGTGCCAGCAGCTTATGGAGTGGCTACACCTTC. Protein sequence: CASSLWSGYTF.